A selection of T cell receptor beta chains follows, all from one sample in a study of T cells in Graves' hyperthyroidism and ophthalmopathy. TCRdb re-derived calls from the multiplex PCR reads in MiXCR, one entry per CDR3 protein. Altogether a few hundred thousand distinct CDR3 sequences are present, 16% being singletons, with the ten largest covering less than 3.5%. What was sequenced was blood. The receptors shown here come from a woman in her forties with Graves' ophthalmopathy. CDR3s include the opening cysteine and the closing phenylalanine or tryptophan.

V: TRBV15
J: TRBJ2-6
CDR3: CATSRGYSGANVLTF

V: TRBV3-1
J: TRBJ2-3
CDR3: CASSQELAPQLQYF

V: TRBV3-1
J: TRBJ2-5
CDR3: CASSRGSGGAGETQYF

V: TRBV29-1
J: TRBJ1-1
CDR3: CSVGTGGMNTEAFF

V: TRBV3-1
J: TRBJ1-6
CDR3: CASSQRQGQNSPLHF

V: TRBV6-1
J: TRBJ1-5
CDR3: CASSDRRPNQPQHF

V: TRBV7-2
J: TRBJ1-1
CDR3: CASSLRGQAEAFF

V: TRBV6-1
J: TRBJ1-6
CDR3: CASSFRQSSYNSPLHF

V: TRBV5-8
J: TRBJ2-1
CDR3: CASSLRVRAGPDEQFF

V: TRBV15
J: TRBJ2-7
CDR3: CATSRGGGRLSAYEQYF

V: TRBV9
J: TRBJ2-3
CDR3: CASSVQLSTDTQYF

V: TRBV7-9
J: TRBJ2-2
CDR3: CASSPTGLTGELFF

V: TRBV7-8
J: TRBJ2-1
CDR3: CASSLARHRSTYNEQFF

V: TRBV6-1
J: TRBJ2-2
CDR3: CASSVGQGGSGELFF

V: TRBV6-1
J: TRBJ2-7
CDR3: CASSGSQIVSYEQYF

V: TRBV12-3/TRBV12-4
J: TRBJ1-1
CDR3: CASSHRVGHPEAFF

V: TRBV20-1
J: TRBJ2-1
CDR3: CSAPQGAGDYNEQFF

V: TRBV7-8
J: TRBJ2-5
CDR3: CASSGGLAGGNRVTQYF

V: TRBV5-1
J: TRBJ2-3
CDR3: CASSIGHGTDTQYF

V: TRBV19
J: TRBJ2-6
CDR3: CASSNTGTPSGANVLTF

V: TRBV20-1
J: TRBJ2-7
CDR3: CSARPHRGTSGTSSYEQYF

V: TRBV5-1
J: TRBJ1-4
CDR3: CASSTYMAATNEKLFF

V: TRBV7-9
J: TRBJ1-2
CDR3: CASSLSSVAYGYTF

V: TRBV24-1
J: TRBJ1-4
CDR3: CATSGGSLNEKLFF

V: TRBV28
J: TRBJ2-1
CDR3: CASRNSGGNYNEQFF

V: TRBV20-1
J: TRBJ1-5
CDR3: CSALGRGVPSNQPQHF

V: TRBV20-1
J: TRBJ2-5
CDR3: CSAKLAGRETQYF

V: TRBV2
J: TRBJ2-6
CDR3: CASNLGRHSGANVLTF

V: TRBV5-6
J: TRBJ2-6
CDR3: CASSLAAKRPSGANVLTF

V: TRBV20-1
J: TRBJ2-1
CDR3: CSALPGPHLDEQFF

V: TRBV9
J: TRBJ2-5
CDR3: CASNPGQGGETQYF

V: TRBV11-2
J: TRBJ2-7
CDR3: CASSYRTGGGKSYEQYF

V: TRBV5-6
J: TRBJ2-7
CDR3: CASSPGQLTYEQYF

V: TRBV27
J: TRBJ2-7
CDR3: CASSSRDGLLPYEQYF

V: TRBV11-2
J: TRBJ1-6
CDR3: CASSLDSSYNSPLHF

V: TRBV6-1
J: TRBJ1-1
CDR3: CASTRDRNTEAFF

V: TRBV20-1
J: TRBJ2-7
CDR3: CSAPGTLFEQYF

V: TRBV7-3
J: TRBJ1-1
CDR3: CASRPAGVTKAFF

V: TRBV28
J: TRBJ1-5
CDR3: CASSRVGQGYRGNQPQHF

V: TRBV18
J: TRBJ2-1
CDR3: CASSPPEGGNEQFF

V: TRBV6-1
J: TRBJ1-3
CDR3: CASSPDRYPGNTIYF

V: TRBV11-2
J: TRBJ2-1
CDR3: CASSLDFAYNEQFF

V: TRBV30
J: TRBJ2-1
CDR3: CAWTRGLAGVLEQFF

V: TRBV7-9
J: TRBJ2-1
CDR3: CASSPRRGTYNEQFF

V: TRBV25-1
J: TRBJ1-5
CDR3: CASSEFWAARGNQPQHF

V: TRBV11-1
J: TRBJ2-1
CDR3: CASSLFRLAGGREDLFF

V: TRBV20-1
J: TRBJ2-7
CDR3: CSAHQAEERLSSREQYF

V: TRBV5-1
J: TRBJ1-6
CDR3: CASSASGTENSPLHF

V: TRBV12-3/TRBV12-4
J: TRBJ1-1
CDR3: CASRPNRGATEAFF

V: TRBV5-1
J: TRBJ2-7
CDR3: CASSWAPGDRNEQYF

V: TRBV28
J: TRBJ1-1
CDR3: CATFRQGRMNTEAFF

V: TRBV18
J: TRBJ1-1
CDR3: CASSHSTVGPNTEAFF

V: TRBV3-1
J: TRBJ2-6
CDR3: CASSQEYRGGYSGANVLTF

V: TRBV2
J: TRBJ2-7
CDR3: CASSYTPGTFYEQYF

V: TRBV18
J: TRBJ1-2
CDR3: CASSRYREDGYTF